The source of this T cell receptor (beta chain) is a study of blood T cell repertoires in COVID-19. Study context: Material from acute and convalescent COVID-19 was sourced from the United States, Italy and Spain. Sources were T cells, B-cell-depleted T cells, or PBMCs; the material itself was cDNA or gDNA.

Profiled with immunoSEQ multiplex PCR; TCRdb holds only in-frame clones, not every one. The sample lists approximately 140,000 clones, about nine tenths occurring once. After removal of 2 bases from V and 3 bases from J, the junction contained 9 bases not matched to a gene. This CDR3 region has 16 residues. Per the germline V gene, CDR1 is MGHDK and CDR2 is SYGVNS. The clonotype was recovered from a woman aged 55 to 70 with active or convalescent COVID-19. The material sequenced was peripheral blood. The rearrangement links TRBV25-1 to TRBJ1-1; 7 nucleotides agree with TRBD1. CDR3 protein: CASSEVPRGGYTEAFF. The CDR3 coding sequence is TGTGCCAGCAGTGAAGTCCCTCGAGGGGGCTACACTGAAGCTTTCTTT.